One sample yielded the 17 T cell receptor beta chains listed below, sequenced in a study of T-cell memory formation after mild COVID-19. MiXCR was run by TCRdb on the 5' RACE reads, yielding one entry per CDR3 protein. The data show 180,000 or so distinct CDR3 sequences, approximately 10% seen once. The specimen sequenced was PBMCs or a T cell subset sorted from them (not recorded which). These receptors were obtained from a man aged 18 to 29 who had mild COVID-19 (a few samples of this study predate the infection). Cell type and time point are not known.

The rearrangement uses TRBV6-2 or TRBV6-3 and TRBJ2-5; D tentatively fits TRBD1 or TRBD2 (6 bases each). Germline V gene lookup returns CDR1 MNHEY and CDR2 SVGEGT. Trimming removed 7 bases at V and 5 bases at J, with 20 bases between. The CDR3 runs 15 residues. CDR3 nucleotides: TGTGCCAGCAAACTACAGGGAGGTCTGGAGGAGACCCAGTACTTC. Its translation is CASKLQGGLEETQYF.

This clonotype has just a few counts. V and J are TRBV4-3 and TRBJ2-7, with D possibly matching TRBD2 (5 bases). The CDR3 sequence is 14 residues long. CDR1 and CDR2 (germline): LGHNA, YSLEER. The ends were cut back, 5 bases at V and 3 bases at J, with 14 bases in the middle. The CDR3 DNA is TGCGCCAGCAGCAGATGGACGGGATACTACGAGCAGTACTTC. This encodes CASSRWTGYYEQYF.

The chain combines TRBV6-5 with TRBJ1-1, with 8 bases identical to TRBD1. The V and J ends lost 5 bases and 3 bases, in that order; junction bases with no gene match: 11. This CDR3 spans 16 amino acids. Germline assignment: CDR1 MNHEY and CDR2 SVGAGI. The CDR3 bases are TGTGCCAGCAGTAGCCCTCCCGGCAGGGGGCACACTGAAGCTTTCTTT. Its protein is CASSSPPGRGHTEAFF.

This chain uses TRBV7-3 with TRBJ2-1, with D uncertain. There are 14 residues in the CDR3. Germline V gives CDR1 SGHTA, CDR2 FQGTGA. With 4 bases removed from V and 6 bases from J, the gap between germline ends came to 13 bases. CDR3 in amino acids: CASSSPLGGNEQFF. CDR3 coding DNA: TGTGCCAGCAGCTCCCCCCTTGGTGGCAATGAGCAGTTCTTC.

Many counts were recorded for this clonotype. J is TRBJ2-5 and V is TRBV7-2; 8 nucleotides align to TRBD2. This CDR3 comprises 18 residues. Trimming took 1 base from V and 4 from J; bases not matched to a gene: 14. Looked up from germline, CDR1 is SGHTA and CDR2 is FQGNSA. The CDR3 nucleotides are TGTGCCAGCAGCTTAGTTGTTTCAATCAGCGCGGGGGGAGAGACCCAGTACTTC. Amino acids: CASSLVVSISAGGETQYF.

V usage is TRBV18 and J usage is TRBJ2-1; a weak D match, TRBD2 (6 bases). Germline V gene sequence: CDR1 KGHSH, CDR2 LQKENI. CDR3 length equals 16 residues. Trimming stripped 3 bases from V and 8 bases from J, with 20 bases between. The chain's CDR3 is CASSPNSPGLGDEQFF. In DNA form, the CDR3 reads TGTGCCAGCTCACCGAATTCACCGGGACTCGGGGATGAGCAGTTCTTC.

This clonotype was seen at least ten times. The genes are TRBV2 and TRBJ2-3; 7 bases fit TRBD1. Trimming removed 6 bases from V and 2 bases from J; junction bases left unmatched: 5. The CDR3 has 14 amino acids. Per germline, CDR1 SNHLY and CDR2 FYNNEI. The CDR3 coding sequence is TGTGCCAGCAGCATGACAGGGATCACAGATACGCAGTATTTT. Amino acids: CASSMTGITDTQYF.

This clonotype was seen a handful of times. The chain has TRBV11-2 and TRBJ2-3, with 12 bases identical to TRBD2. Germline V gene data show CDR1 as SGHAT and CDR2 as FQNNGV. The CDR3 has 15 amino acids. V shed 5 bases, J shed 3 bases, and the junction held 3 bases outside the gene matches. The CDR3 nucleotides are TGTGCCAGCAGCCTAGCGGGGGGGCTGACAGATACGCAGTATTTT. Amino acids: CASSLAGGLTDTQYF.

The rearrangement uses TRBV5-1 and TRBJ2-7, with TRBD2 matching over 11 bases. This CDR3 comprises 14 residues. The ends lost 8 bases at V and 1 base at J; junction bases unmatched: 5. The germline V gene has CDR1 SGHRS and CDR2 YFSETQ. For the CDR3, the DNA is TGCGCCAGTACCCCTAGCGGGGGGTCCTACGAGCAGTACTTC. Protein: CASTPSGGSYEQYF.

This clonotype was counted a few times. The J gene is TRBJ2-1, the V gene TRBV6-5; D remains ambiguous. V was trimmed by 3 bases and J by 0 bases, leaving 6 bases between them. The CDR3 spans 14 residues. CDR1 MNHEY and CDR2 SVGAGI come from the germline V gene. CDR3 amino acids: CASSYQRSYNEQFF. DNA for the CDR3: TGTGCCAGCAGTTATCAGCGCTCCTACAATGAGCAGTTCTTC.

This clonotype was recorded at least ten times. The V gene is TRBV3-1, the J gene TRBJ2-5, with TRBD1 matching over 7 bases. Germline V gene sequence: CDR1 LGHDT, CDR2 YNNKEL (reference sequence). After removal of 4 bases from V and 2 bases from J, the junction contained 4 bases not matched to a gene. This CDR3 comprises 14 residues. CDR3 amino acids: CASSPGTVQETQYF. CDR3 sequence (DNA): TGTGCCAGCAGCCCCGGGACAGTTCAAGAGACCCAGTACTTC.

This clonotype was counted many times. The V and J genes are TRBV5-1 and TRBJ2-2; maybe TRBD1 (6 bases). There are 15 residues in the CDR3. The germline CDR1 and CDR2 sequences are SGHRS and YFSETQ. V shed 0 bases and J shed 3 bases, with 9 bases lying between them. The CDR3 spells CASSLDRVDTGELFF. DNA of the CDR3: TGCGCCAGCAGCTTGGACAGGGTCGACACCGGGGAGCTGTTTTTT.

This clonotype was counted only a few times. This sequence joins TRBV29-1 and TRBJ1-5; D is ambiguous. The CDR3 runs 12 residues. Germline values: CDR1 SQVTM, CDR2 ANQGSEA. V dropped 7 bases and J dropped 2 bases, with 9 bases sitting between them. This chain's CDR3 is CSAASGNQPQHF. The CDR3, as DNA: TGCAGCGCCGCCAGTGGCAATCAGCCCCAGCATTTT. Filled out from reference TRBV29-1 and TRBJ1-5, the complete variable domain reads SAVISQKPSRDICQRGTSLTIQCQVDSQVTMMFWYRQQPGQSLTLIATANQGSEATYESGFVIDKFPISRPNLTFSTLTVSNMSPEDSSIYLCSAASGNQPQHFGDGTRLSIL.

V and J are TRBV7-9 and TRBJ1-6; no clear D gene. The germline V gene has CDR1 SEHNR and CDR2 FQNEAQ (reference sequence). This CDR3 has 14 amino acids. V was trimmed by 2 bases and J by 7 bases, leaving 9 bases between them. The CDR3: CASSLHSINSPLHF. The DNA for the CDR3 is TGTGCCAGCAGCTTACACAGCATCAATTCACCCCTCCACTTT.

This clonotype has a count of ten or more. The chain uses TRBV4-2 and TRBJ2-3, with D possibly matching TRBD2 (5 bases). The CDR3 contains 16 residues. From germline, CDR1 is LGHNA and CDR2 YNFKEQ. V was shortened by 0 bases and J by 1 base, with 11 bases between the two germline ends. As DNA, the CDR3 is TGTGCCAGCAGCCAAGATCTATACGGGGGCACAGATACGCAGTATTTT. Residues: CASSQDLYGGTDTQYF.

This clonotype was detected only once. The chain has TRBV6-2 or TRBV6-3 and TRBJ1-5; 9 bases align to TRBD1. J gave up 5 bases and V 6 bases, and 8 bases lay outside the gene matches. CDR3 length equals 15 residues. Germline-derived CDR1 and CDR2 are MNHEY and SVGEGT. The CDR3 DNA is TGTGCCAGCAGATTCCCGGGACAGGGTGATCAGCCCCAGCATTTT. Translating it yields CASRFPGQGDQPQHF.

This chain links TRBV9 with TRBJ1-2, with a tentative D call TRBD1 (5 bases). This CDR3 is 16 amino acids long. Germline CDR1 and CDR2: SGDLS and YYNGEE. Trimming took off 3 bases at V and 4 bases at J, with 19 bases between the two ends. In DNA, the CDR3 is TGTGCCAGCAGCGCTTATGGGGGTCAGGGAGTCTATGGCTACACCTTC. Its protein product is CASSAYGGQGVYGYTF. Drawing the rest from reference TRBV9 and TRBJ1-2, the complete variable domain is DSGVTQTPKHLITATGQRVTLRCSPRSGDLSVYWYQQSLDQGLQFLIQYYNGEERAKGNILERFSAQQFPDLHSELNLSSLELGDSALYFCASSAYGGQGVYGYTFGSGTRLTVV.